This T cell receptor beta chain was sequenced during a study of early T cells in non-severe SARS-CoV-2 infection. Study overall: Sequencing of unsorted whole blood was done on bulk RNA, leaving chains unpaired.

V was shortened by 7 bases and J by 5 bases, with 14 bases between the two germline ends. CDR1 and CDR2 from the germline V gene are MDHEN and SYDVKM. The CDR3 is 13 amino acids. The protocol attached unique molecular identifiers to individual cDNA molecules. Each CDR3 protein is one row after TCRdb ran MiXCR on the 5' RACE reads. The table records 75,000 to 90,000 distinct CDR3 sequences, over 9.5% of them present only once. Only a few counts were recorded for this clonotype. Its antigen remains unknown. Study conclusions and caveats: VDJdb-based annotation leaned toward anti-spike CD8 responses and missed private and CD4 specificities.

This sample comprised whole blood, obtained at baseline. The clonotype originates from an adult who was a healthcare worker with PCR-confirmed SARS-CoV-2 infection or an uninfected control (not recorded which). The chain has TRBV28 and TRBJ2-5; D gene unclear. DNA for the CDR3: TGTGCCAGCACCCCCCCAGGAGCGGAGACCCAGTACTTC. Translated, it gives CASTPPGAETQYF.